One T cell receptor (beta chain) is described in this entry. This specimen comes from a study of blood T cell repertoires in COVID-19. Study at large: The origin of the acute and convalescent COVID-19 samples was the United States, Italy and Spain.

Germline V gives CDR1 MNHEY, CDR2 SMNVEV (reference sequence). The ends lost 6 bases at V and 2 bases at J; junction bases unmatched: 17. There are 18 residues in the CDR3. TCRdb keeps only in-frame clones here, not all; method: immunoSEQ multiplex PCR. The data show 15,000 to 20,000 clones, approximately 80% seen once. The sequence derives from a man between 65 and 80 years old with COVID-19, enrolled during active disease. The sequencing sample was made of peripheral blood. The chain recombines TRBV27 with TRBJ2-7; 9 nucleotides line up with TRBD2. CDR3 nucleotides: TGTGCCAGCAGACACTTGATTCGGGGCGGGAGGGCGGCCTACGAGCAGTACTTC. Amino acid sequence: CASRHLIRGGRAAYEQYF.